This T cell receptor beta chain was retrieved from a study of identical twins. The study, taken as a whole, reports: Potential partial confounding of zero-insertion analyses by invariant MAIT and iNKT cells was noted.

One entry per CDR3 protein results from TCRdb running MiXCR on the 5' RACE reads. Of around 250,000 distinct CDR3 sequences listed, approximately 7.1% are singletons. Germline CDR1 is SEHNR and CDR2 is FQNEAQ (reference sequence). The CDR3 spans 14 residues. V was trimmed by 5 bases and J by 1 base, leaving 11 bases between them. Notes on this clonotype: Its antigen is unidentified.

These data were also reused for a study on T cells expressing NK-cell markers. From that study: Sorted CD3+CD56+NKG2C+, CD3+CD56+NKG2C- and CD3+CD56-NKG2C+ T-cell subsets were beta-chain profiled.

The chain links TRBV7-9 to TRBJ1-1, with unresolved D. This receptor was identified in a woman between 18 and 30 years old in good health. Sequencing used CD8+ T cells sorted from blood. This CDR3 is CASSDYTGNTEAFF. The CDR3 DNA reads TGTGCCAGCAGCGACTATACCGGGAACACTGAAGCTTTCTTT.